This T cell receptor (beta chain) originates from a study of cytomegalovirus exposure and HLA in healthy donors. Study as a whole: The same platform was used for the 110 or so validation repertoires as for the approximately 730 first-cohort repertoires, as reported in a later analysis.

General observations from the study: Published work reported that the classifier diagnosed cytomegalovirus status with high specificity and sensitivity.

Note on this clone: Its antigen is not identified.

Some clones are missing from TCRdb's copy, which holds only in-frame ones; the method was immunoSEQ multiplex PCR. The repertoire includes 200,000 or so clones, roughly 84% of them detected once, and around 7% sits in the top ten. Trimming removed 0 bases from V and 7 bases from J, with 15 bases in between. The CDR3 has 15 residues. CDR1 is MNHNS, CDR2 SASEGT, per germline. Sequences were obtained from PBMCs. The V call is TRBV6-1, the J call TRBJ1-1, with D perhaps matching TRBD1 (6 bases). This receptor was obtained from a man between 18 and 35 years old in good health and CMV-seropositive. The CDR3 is CASSEASGGAGEAFF. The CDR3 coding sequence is TGTGCCAGCAGTGAAGCTTCTGGGGGCGCAGGTGAAGCTTTCTTT.